The rows below give T cell receptor beta chains drawn from one sample of a study of blood T cell repertoires in COVID-19. The data were produced by immunoSEQ multiplex PCR, yet TCRdb's version contains in-frame clones alone and is incomplete. This table holds around 130,000 clones, approximately 87% found once. Sequencing was carried out using peripheral blood. These TCRs come from a woman in her forties or fifties with acute or convalescent COVID-19. CDR3s include the opening cysteine and the closing phenylalanine or tryptophan. D genes are given only for firm matches. Some rows have no size entry. The others give once, few or many, or a class for an expanded clone.

d_call,v_call,j_call,clone_size,cdr3_nt,cdr3_aa
-,TRBV14,TRBJ1-2,-,TGTGCCAGCAGCCACAGGGATAACTATGGCTACACCTTC,CASSHRDNYGYTF
-,TRBV2,TRBJ2-1,-,TGTGCCAGCAGTGAAGGTCCACAGCTAGGGGATGAGCAGTTCTTC,CASSEGPQLGDEQFF
-,TRBV6-4,TRBJ2-2,-,TGTGCCAGCTCGAGGGACACCGGGGAGCTGTTTTTT,CASSRDTGELFF
-,TRBV3-1/TRBV3-2,TRBJ2-1,-,TGTGCCAGCAGCCGGACTGAGGAGCAGTTCTTC,CASSRTEEQFF
-,TRBV29-1,TRBJ2-7,-,TGCAGCGTTGAGACAAAACCGAGCTCCTACGAGCAGTACTTC,CSVETKPSSYEQYF
-,TRBV27,TRBJ2-1,once,TGTGCCAGCAGTACTTTTCGGCCGGGGTTGGGCTACAATGAGCAGTTCTTC,CASSTFRPGLGYNEQFF
-,TRBV6-2/TRBV6-3,TRBJ2-7,-,TGTGCCAGCAGTTTAGCGGAGACCTACGAGCAGTACTTC,CASSLAETYEQYF
TRBD2,TRBV5-3,TRBJ2-7,once,TGTGCCAGAAGCTTGGGACTAGCGGGGGCCCCGGGGGAGCAGTACTTC,CARSLGLAGAPGEQYF
-,TRBV7-9,TRBJ2-2,-,TGTGCCAGCAGCTTAGCGGAACAGGTCACCGGGGAGCTGTTTTTT,CASSLAEQVTGELFF
-,TRBV5-6,TRBJ2-3,-,TGTGCCAGCAGCTTGGGGCTAGCGAGCGATACGCAGTATTTT,CASSLGLASDTQYF
TRBD2,TRBV10-3,TRBJ2-3,-,TGTGCCATCAGTGAGGGACTAGCGGGAGGGCCTAGCACAGATACGCAGTATTTT,CAISEGLAGGPSTDTQYF
TRBD1,TRBV10-3,TRBJ2-7,-,TGTGCCATCAGATCGGGACAGGGGAGGTCCTACGAGCAGTACTTC,CAIRSGQGRSYEQYF
-,TRBV29-1,TRBJ1-2,-,TGCAGCGCGGGCCCCCTCGGCGCAATAGCGACCTTC,CSAGPLGAIATF
TRBD1,TRBV6-6,TRBJ2-2,few,TGTGCCAGCAGTCGGGACAGGGCGAACACCGGGGAGCTGTTTTTT,CASSRDRANTGELFF
-,TRBV4-3,TRBJ1-5,few,TGCGCCAGCAGCCAAGATGAGACAGCCAATCAGCCCCAGCATTTT,CASSQDETANQPQHF
TRBD2,TRBV2,TRBJ2-1,-,TGTGCCAGCAGTTACTCTAGCGGGGGGCGACATGAGCAGTTCTTC,CASSYSSGGRHEQFF
-,TRBV7-9,TRBJ1-6,-,TGTGCCAGCAGCACCTACAGGGTTAATTCACCCCTCCACTTT,CASSTYRVNSPLHF
TRBD1,TRBV6-5,TRBJ1-2,once,TGTGCCAGCAGACCACAGGGGGCTGGAGGCTACACCTTC,CASRPQGAGGYTF
TRBD2,TRBV3-1/TRBV3-2,TRBJ2-3,-,TGTGCCAGCAGCCCGTATCTAGCGGGGGGCACAGATACGCAGTATTTT,CASSPYLAGGTDTQYF
TRBD1,TRBV7-2,TRBJ1-2,-,TGTGCCAGCAGGAGGACAGGGTACTATGGCTACACCTTC,CASRRTGYYGYTF
TRBD1,TRBV5-6,TRBJ1-2,-,TGTGCCAGCAGTCCCGGGACAGCCCTTTGGGGCTACACCTTC,CASSPGTALWGYTF
-,TRBV27,TRBJ1-2,-,TGTGCCAGCAGGACAGTTTCTTATGGCTACACCTTC,CASRTVSYGYTF
-,TRBV7-2,TRBJ2-7,-,TGTGCCAGCAGCCTATCGGGGAGCTCCTACGAGCAGTACTTC,CASSLSGSSYEQYF
-,TRBV6-6,TRBJ2-7,-,TGTGCCAGCAGCCGGGGGTACCAGTCCGAGCAGTACTTC,CASSRGYQSEQYF
-,TRBV7-2,TRBJ2-2,few,TGTGCCAGCAGGGAAACAGGGATCACCGGGGAGCTGTTTTTT,CASRETGITGELFF
-,TRBV7-2,TRBJ2-1,-,TGTGCCAGCAGCTTAGTCTCCGTCGGTGAGCAGTTCTTC,CASSLVSVGEQFF
TRBD1,TRBV27,TRBJ1-4,-,TGTGCCAGCCGGCCTCCGACAGGGGCGGCGGAACTGTTTTTT,CASRPPTGAAELFF
-,TRBV15,TRBJ1-4,few,TGTGCCACCAGCCTTGCAGCTAATGAAAAACTGTTTTTT,CATSLAANEKLFF
TRBD2,TRBV6-6,TRBJ2-7,-,TGTGCCAGCAGCATCTCGCGGGGGATACCCTATCAGCAGTACTTC,CASSISRGIPYQQYF
-,TRBV2,TRBJ1-1,few,TGTGCCAGCAGCGAGTTGGGTAGCCCTGAAGCTTTCTTT,CASSELGSPEAFF
-,TRBV30,TRBJ1-5,-,TGTGCCTGGAGTTCAAGCTCCAATCAGCCCCAGCATTTT,CAWSSSSNQPQHF
TRBD1,TRBV7-2,TRBJ1-1,-,TGTGCCAGCAGCTACGGGACAGAGAACACTGAAGCTTTCTTT,CASSYGTENTEAFF
-,TRBV5-6,TRBJ1-1,-,TGTGCCAGCAGCTATGGGGCCGGACGGGAAGCTTTCTTT,CASSYGAGREAFF
TRBD1,TRBV13,TRBJ2-7,-,TGTGCCAGCAGCGCGGGACAGGGGGGCCGTACGTACTTC,CASSAGQGGRTYF
TRBD1,TRBV5-1,TRBJ2-2,-,TGCGCCAGCAGCTGGGGACAGGGTGGAACCGGGGAGCTGTTTTTT,CASSWGQGGTGELFF
TRBD2,TRBV6-2/TRBV6-3,TRBJ2-7,-,TGTGCCAGCAGCCGGGGACTAGAAATCAACGAGCAGTACTTC,CASSRGLEINEQYF
TRBD1,TRBV4-3,TRBJ1-4,few,TGCGCCAGCAGCCAAGACCCCGGGACAGGAGTCGAAAAACTGTTTTTT,CASSQDPGTGVEKLFF
-,TRBV6-6,TRBJ1-4,-,TGTGCCATTAACAGGGATCCTAATGAAAAACTGTTTTTT,CAINRDPNEKLFF
TRBD1,TRBV3-1/TRBV3-2,TRBJ1-1,few,TGTGCCAGCAGCCAAGGGGACAGAGGGACTGAAGCTTTCTTT,CASSQGDRGTEAFF
-,TRBV13,TRBJ1-2,-,TGTGCCAGCAGCTTGGAGACGGCTAACTATGGCTACACCTTC,CASSLETANYGYTF
-,TRBV19,TRBJ1-5,few,TGTGCCAGTAGTATAGGACAGATCGGCAATCAGCCCCAGCATTTT,CASSIGQIGNQPQHF
-,TRBV7-2,TRBJ1-6,-,TGTGCCAGCAGGGTAGGCCCGGGTGGATATAATTCACCCCTCCACTTT,CASRVGPGGYNSPLHF
TRBD1,TRBV19,TRBJ1-1,-,TGTGCCAGTAGTATAGGGACAGGCGGACGTACTGAAGCTTTCTTT,CASSIGTGGRTEAFF
-,TRBV24-1,TRBJ1-1,-,TGTGCCACCAGTGGTGGACAGCACACTGAAGCTTTCTTT,CATSGGQHTEAFF
-,TRBV19,TRBJ1-3,-,TGTGCCAGTAGCACAGTTGCTTCTGGAAACACCATATATTTT,CASSTVASGNTIYF
-,TRBV11-2,TRBJ1-4,-,TGTGCCAGCAGCCCACCCGGACAAAATGAAAAACTGTTTTTT,CASSPPGQNEKLFF
TRBD2,TRBV7-9,TRBJ2-5,-,TGTGCCAGCAGCCCGGCGCGGGGGGGAGGAGAGACCCAGTACTTC,CASSPARGGGETQYF
-,TRBV5-1,TRBJ2-5,-,TGCGCCAGCAGCCCCAACCGGCAAGAGACCCAGTACTTC,CASSPNRQETQYF
-,TRBV7-9,TRBJ1-1,-,TGTGCCAGCAGCTTAGCGCGGCAGGGAGGCGCTGAAGCTTTCTTT,CASSLARQGGAEAFF
TRBD1,TRBV10-2,TRBJ1-1,-,TGCGCCAGCAGTAAGATCGGCGGACAGGGCCAGAACACTGAAGCTTTCTTT,CASSKIGGQGQNTEAFF